This T cell receptor beta chain was identified during a study of human T cells and chemical hapten exposure (dated by TCRdb to the early 2020s). A note on the overall study: For sensitization, 2% DPC in acetone was applied to an approximately 2 cm by approximately 2 cm area of upper inner arm skin. Patients additionally received weekly therapeutic DPC doses to the scalp throughout the approximately 22-week study period. Blood samples were taken from patients before sensitization (week 0) and then at 2, 6 and about 24 weeks after DPC sensitization. The mostly female patient cohort included alopecia areata with under or over 50% scalp involvement, alopecia totalis and alopecia universalis. Libraries were combined into a pool for sequencing, and differences in TCR yield between samples came mainly from small differences in library volumes within the pool. This study followed changes in the peripheral blood TCR repertoire in vivo during primary and secondary sensitization of alopecia patients to the hapten diphenylcyclopropenone (DPC). Blood for TCR sequencing was provided by twenty-nine alopecia patients at one to four time points (pre-sensitization, 2, 6 and 24 weeks). Patch testing on the upper back used Finn chambers containing 0.01% DPC, with scoring done after 6 days according to International Contact Dermatitis Research Group standards.

Overall results and qualifications from the work: Because every patient had alopecia, a presumed autoimmune disease, the patients' immune response might differ from that of healthy individuals. Significantly more large CDR3 similarity clusters were formed by expanded TCRs than by pre-sensitization or healthy control sets, consistent with antigen-driven responses. No change with DPC sensitization was found in the number of TCRs above 1 in 1000 frequency, and no evidence of global repertoire structure alterations was found. A positive correlation was found between the number of PT1 expanded TCRs and patch test score, with significance reached at thresholds 8, 16 and 32 but not 4. After repeated subsampling, changes were observed in the strength of the expansion versus patch-test correlation and in the threshold at which the correlation became significant.

In light of the paper, this sample's time point label describes: patch test 3, about 24 weeks after DPC sensitization. Read against the paper, the sample's treatment or condition label means: therapeutic diphenylcyclopropenone sensitization with weekly scalp DPC. At every patch-test visit, the blood draw took place before the patch test was put on. To be eligible, patients had to be aged 18 to 70, diagnosed with alopecia and judged suitable for DPC therapy, while pregnant patients were excluded. Total RNA was extracted from unfractionated whole blood that had been collected in Tempus Blood RNA tubes. The library relied on RACE. TCRdb names NextSeq 500 as the instrument used. During library preparation, unique molecular identifiers were attached to individual cDNA molecules so that TCRs could be counted quantitatively and reproducibly. Each blood RNA sample was used to sequence both TCR alpha and TCR beta chains. As for how the authors treated the data: A median of approximately 100,000 TCRs per sample was observed, with a range of about 23,224 to 690,600. V, J and CDR3 annotation of the TCR reads was carried out using the Decombinator software suite. For the PS versus PT1 abundance plots, all samples were subsampled to the same number of TCRs (28,000). Expanded TCRs were defined as absent before sensitization and observed at least eight times at the 2-week time point. Clones were called with MiXCR by TCRdb after fastp trimmed the public reads at Q25, and only in-frame beta chains were retained. Every entry covers one CDR3 protein and lists the most common genes and DNA from its rows. The V and J calls reflect TCRdb's pipeline rather than the authors' work. The sample has over 150,000 distinct CDR3 sequences on record, 25% to 35% of them singletons. The ten top clones hold approximately 2.3% of the sample.

Counted from cysteine to phenylalanine, this CDR3 has 13 amino acids. The only DNA kept is the CDR3, 39 bases in frame from the first base. V and J are truncated by 2 bases and 6 bases respectively, leaving an intervening sequence of 11 bases. CDR1 and CDR2 (SGHVS, FQNEAQ) derive from the germline V gene. This clonotype was detected only a few times. Its binding antigen is unknown. Base qualities were left out, and no much larger clone turns up one base away. The sample in question was whole blood, obtained in connection with sensitization to the hapten diphenylcyclopropenone (DPC). This receptor was taken from a young woman with alopecia areata. Some clones in this sample may be carry-over from other donors' samples. The receptor chain draws on TRBV7-8 and TRBJ2-7; the D gene is possibly TRBD2, with 5 bases matching. The CDR3 reads as follows: CASSLRRTVEQYF. The DNA is as follows: TGTGCCAGCAGCTTACGGAGGACGGTCGAGCAGTACTTC.